What follows describes a single T cell receptor beta chain. TCRdb fed the RT-PCR reads into MiXCR, producing one record per CDR3 protein. Among more than 550,000 distinct CDR3 sequences, 11% to 15% were seen once, and the ten largest hold 3.6%. Source material: memory CD4+ T cells from blood. This TCR was sampled from a female donor in good health, serving as a healthy control.

CDR3 coding DNA: TGTGCCAGCAGCCAAGTGGGACAGGGAACAGATACGCAGTATTTT. Translation: CASSQVGQGTDTQYF. The gene calls are TRBV3-1 and TRBJ2-3; 9 bases align to TRBD1. The CDR3 spans 15 residues. The germline gives CDR1 LGHDT, CDR2 YNNKEL (reference sequence). Trimming cost V 1 base and J 3 bases; bases outside gene matches: 2.